This T cell receptor beta chain was captured by sequencing in a study of OX40 agonist ivuxolimab in advanced cancers. Study context: Three patients got partial responses; one had hepatocellular carcinoma and two had cutaneous melanoma. Study-wide results and caveats: CD8+ T cells (on average) carried more expanded clones than CD4+ T cells.

Note on this clone: Its specificity is unknown.

Repertoires were generated with immunoSEQ multiplex PCR, while TCRdb's copy carries only in-frame clones and drops some. The sample records tens of thousands of clones, approximately 90% being singletons. This receptor was identified in an adult with an advanced solid tumor such as melanoma, head and neck, liver or kidney cancer. The specimen was CD4+ or CD8+ T cells sorted from blood, collected in a trial of the OX40 agonist ivuxolimab.

CDR3 sequence reads: CASRGDSINTEAFF. In DNA, the CDR3 is TGTGCCAGCAGAGGGGACAGTATAAACACTGAAGCTTTCTTT. The rearrangement uses TRBV2 and TRBJ1-1, with 7 bases identical to TRBD1. V trimming: 6 bases; J trimming: 2 bases; junction bases outside the gene matches: 6. Germline-derived CDR1 and CDR2 are SNHLY and FYNNEI. This CDR3 is built from 14 residues.